This T cell receptor (beta chain) was retrieved from a study of CD8 T cells in Susac syndrome. Random hexamers primed reverse transcription of about 0.45 to 1 ug RNA. Amplification of TCR beta CDR3 used immunoSEQ multiplex PCR across 54 Vbeta and 13 Jbeta. MiXCR, applied by TCRdb to the immunoSEQ multiplex PCR reads, yields one record per CDR3 protein. Here the sample spans over 95,000 distinct CDR3 sequences, under 95% being singletons. Trimming shortened V by 3 bases and J by 16 bases, and 13 bases separated the two germline ends. CDR1 is SNHLY and CDR2 is FYNNEI in the germline V gene. The CDR3 sequence is 11 residues long.

The sequence came from a human donor in good health. The specimen was CD8+ T cells from PBMCs. V is TRBV2 and J is TRBJ2-1; D not certain. The CDR3: CASSDFVTSFF. CDR3 sequence (DNA): TGTGCCAGCAGTGATTTTGTGACTTCCTTCTTC.